This T cell receptor beta chain was captured by sequencing in a study of shared clonotypes between healthy human individuals. Profiling relied on immunoSEQ multiplex PCR, and the TCRdb table lists in-frame clones only, not all of them. Of some 1,900,000 clones in the sample, about 95% were seen once. V dropped 5 bases and J dropped 2; count of bases not matched to a gene: 7. Per the germline V gene, CDR1 is SGHAT and CDR2 is FQNNGV. The CDR3 covers 15 residues. In the naive CD8 group, cells lacked CD45RO and were positively selected for CCR7, so terminally differentiated effector memory CD45RA+ cells were left out.

Sequencing was performed on naive CD8+ T cells sorted from blood. The rearrangement links TRBV11-2 to TRBJ2-7; 9 bases match TRBD2. The sequence derives from a man in his late teens or twenties in good health. The CDR3 spells CASSQESSGAYEQYF. In DNA form, the CDR3 reads TGTGCCAGCAGCCAAGAATCTAGCGGGGCCTACGAGCAGTACTTC.